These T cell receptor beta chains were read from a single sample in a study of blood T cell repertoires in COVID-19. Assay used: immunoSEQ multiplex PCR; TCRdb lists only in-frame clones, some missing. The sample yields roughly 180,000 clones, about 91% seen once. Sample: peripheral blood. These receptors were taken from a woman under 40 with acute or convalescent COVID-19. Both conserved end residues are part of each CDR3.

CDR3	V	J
CASSLFQFYEQYF	TRBV12-3/TRBV12-4	TRBJ2-7
CASSKGPDTQYF	TRBV2	TRBJ2-3
CASSRQSPYNEQFF	TRBV2	TRBJ2-1
CASGLDGLSGELFF	TRBV12-5	TRBJ2-2
CASSSDGGETQYF	TRBV7-6	TRBJ2-5
CASSFKLSETQYF	TRBV12-3/TRBV12-4	TRBJ2-5
CASSEQGWETQYF	TRBV25-1	TRBJ2-5
CASSPRDSKETQYF	TRBV7-9	TRBJ2-5
CASRTGSSEQYF	TRBV2	TRBJ2-7
CASSKRSNQPQHF	TRBV12-3/TRBV12-4	TRBJ1-5
CATSRDPNNEQFF	TRBV15	TRBJ2-1
CASSELRGLTDTQYF	TRBV5-1	TRBJ2-3
CASSIPGGEAFF	TRBV7-2	TRBJ1-1
CASRPVGGNTIYF	TRBV5-1	TRBJ1-3
CASSLEGPAYNEQFF	TRBV5-1	TRBJ2-1
CASSEPGLAGGPEQFF	TRBV28	TRBJ2-1
CASSTSLGGRVYQQFF	TRBV7-8	TRBJ2-1
CASSLPGETQYF	TRBV13	TRBJ2-5
CASSIVGSSVEAFF	TRBV19	TRBJ1-1
CASSFKGLGTDTQYF	TRBV27	TRBJ2-3
CASSFDGAGRSF	TRBV28	TRBJ2-4
CASSHGLQETQYF	TRBV7-6	TRBJ2-5
CASSLDRGAIGELFF	TRBV5-1	TRBJ2-2
CASSDQRELLALTDTQYF	TRBV9	TRBJ2-3
CSSQRERSYNEQFF	TRBV29-1	TRBJ2-1
CASSRGGNTEAFF	TRBV5-4	TRBJ1-1
CASSTGQGSYYGYTF	TRBV28	TRBJ1-2
CASSLADRNSPLHF	TRBV5-1	TRBJ1-6
CASSTYRGGGYTF	TRBV28	TRBJ1-2
CASSRDRAYEQYF	TRBV4-1	TRBJ2-7
CSASRGGQSTDTQYF	TRBV20-1	TRBJ2-3
CASSLPGTGRPGELFF	TRBV28	TRBJ2-2
CASISSGNTIYF	TRBV6-5	TRBJ1-3
CASSPTSGTYNEQFF	TRBV6-5	TRBJ2-1
CASGTSWPNEQFF	TRBV27	TRBJ2-1
CASSRIRDRGVGEQFF	TRBV14	TRBJ2-1
CAISESYGQPQHF	TRBV10-3	TRBJ1-5